This T cell receptor beta chain was profiled in a study of cytomegalovirus exposure and HLA in healthy donors. This CDR3 contains 14 residues. The germline V gene has CDR1 SNHLY and CDR2 FYNNEI. Trimming removed 8 bases at V and 4 bases at J, with 14 bases between. Use of 60 Vbeta and 13 Jbeta primers characterized the PCR. Assay: immunoSEQ multiplex PCR; the TCRdb copy retains only in-frame clones and omits some. The sample consists of some 150,000 clones, 70% to 80% of them appearing once. This clone was detected only a few times. The sequence derives from a man aged 40-55 years in good health and CMV-seronegative. Sequencing was performed on PBMCs. V usage is TRBV2 and J usage is TRBJ2-2, with D possibly matching TRBD2 (6 bases). The CDR3 nucleotides are TGTGCCAGCGCCCTGGGGCGGGGCACCGGGGAGCTGTTTTTT. Its translation is CASALGRGTGELFF.